This T cell receptor (beta chain) was retrieved from a study of identifying expanded T cells in peripheral blood. The sample holds one count of this clone. Germline CDR1 and CDR2: SGHRS and YFSETQ. The CDR3 contains 15 residues. Trimming cost V 7 bases and J 5 bases, with 19 bases left between them. The repertoire was sequenced with immunoSEQ multiplex PCR; TCRdb's copy has only in-frame clones and lacks some. The sample has more than 50,000 clones; over 75% are singletons. The sequence derives from a person between 18 and 75 years old in good health. The chain joins TRBV5-1 to TRBJ1-5; a possible D gene is TRBD1 (6 bases). Sequencing was performed on blood. This CDR3 is CASCDGGFTDQPQHF. CDR3 in DNA: TGCGCCAGCTGCGACGGGGGCTTCACTGATCAGCCCCAGCATTTT.